The 5 T cell receptor beta chains below all came from one sample that was sequenced in a study of cytomegalovirus exposure and HLA in healthy donors. 13 Jbeta primers and 60 Vbeta primers were used for the PCR. Data came from immunoSEQ multiplex PCR; TCRdb stores just in-frame clones and leaves some out. This sample carries 70,000 to 90,000 clones, 65% to 80% of them seen once, and the ten largest clones take roughly 22%. Sequenced sample: PBMCs. These receptors were collected from a man in his forties or fifties in good health and CMV-seropositive.

V is TRBV7-3 and J is TRBJ2-3; D perhaps matches TRBD1 (6 bases). V gave up 3 bases and J gave up 3 bases, with 13 bases separating them. Looked up from germline, CDR1 is SGHTA and CDR2 is FQGTGA. The CDR3 contains 15 residues. CDR3 sequence (DNA): TGTGCCAGCAGCTTGGGTCTCCAGGGGACAGATACGCAGTATTTT. Amino acids: CASSLGLQGTDTQYF.

This chain uses TRBV2 with TRBJ1-1; D might be TRBD1 (6 bases). CDR3 length equals 14 residues. Germline V gene lookup returns CDR1 SNHLY and CDR2 FYNNEI. Trimming stripped 8 bases from V and 4 bases from J, with 17 bases between. The CDR3 sequence: CASAPSRGRTEAFF. The CDR3 region has the DNA TGTGCCAGCGCACCCTCGCGGGGGCGCACTGAAGCTTTCTTT.

The J gene is TRBJ2-7, the V gene TRBV7-9; 8 bases match TRBD1. The CDR3 has 13 residues. CDR1 is SEHNR, CDR2 FQNEAQ, per germline (reference sequence). The trim removed 5 bases at V and 3 bases at J, leaving 3 bases unmatched. The CDR3 bases are TGTGCCAGCAGCCCTGGGACAGGCTACGAGCAGTACTTC. It specifies CASSPGTGYEQYF.

V usage is TRBV20-1 and J usage is TRBJ2-5; D is uncertain. The better agreement between TRBJ2-7 and the DNA end casts doubt on the J call. Germline V gene lookup returns CDR1 DFQATT and CDR2 SNEGSKA (reference sequence). CDR3 length equals 11 residues. The CDR3 sequence is CSGSDSYEQYF. For the CDR3, the DNA is TGCAGTGGGAGCGACTCCTACGAGCAGTACTTC.

This chain uses TRBV30 with TRBJ2-1, with 13 bases matching TRBD2. The CDR3 is made up of 12 amino acids. Germline CDR1 and CDR2: GTSNPN and SVGIG (reference sequence). Germline trimming cut 3 bases from V and 10 bases from J; bases unmatched to any gene: 0. DNA of the CDR3: TGTGCCTGGAGGACTAGCGGGGGGGAGCAGTTCTTC. It yields the protein CAWRTSGGEQFF.